This T cell receptor beta chain was captured by sequencing in a study of sequential checkpoint blockade in melanoma. As to treatment: randomized to nivolumab then ipilimumab (arm A) or the reverse (arm B). CDR1 is LNHDA and CDR2 is SQIVND in the germline V gene (reference sequence). J gave up 4 bases and V 6 bases, and 3 bases lay outside the gene matches. The CDR3 totals 13 residues. Repertoires were generated with immunoSEQ multiplex PCR, while TCRdb's copy carries only in-frame clones and drops some. The profile shows approximately 9,300 clones, 60% to 80% of them singletons. The starting material was CD8+ T cells sorted from blood (inferred from file names), obtained from a patient given nivolumab and ipilimumab in sequence. This sequence originates from a human donor with melanoma. The chain employs TRBV19 and TRBJ2-7, with 10 bases that match TRBD2. CDR3 in amino acids: CASRASGSYEQYF. CDR3 DNA: TGTGCCAGTAGGGCTAGCGGGAGTTACGAGCAGTACTTC.